This T cell receptor (beta chain) is drawn from a study of shared clonotypes between healthy human individuals. Broader study findings: Relative to their counterparts shared across all four donors, non-shared clonotypes exhibited diminished generation probabilities.

Germline values: CDR1 SGHRS, CDR2 YFSETQ. The CDR3 extends over 13 amino acids. Between the trimmed V and J ends, which lost 3 bases and 7 bases, there was a span of 13 bases. Sequenced by immunoSEQ multiplex PCR; TCRdb stores in-frame clones only, minus some. The sample lists some 2,000,000 clones; almost 96% were seen once. With regard to this clone: Its cognate antigen is unknown.

Sequenced: naive CD4+ T cells sorted from blood. Subset given: CD45RA+ positively selected. The chain joins TRBV5-1 to TRBJ2-5; D might be TRBD2 (5 bases). The TCR comes from a man younger than 35 in good health. This chain's CDR3 is CASSSGLTRTQYF. The CDR3 DNA follows: TGCGCCAGCAGCTCTGGACTTACGCGGACCCAGTACTTC.